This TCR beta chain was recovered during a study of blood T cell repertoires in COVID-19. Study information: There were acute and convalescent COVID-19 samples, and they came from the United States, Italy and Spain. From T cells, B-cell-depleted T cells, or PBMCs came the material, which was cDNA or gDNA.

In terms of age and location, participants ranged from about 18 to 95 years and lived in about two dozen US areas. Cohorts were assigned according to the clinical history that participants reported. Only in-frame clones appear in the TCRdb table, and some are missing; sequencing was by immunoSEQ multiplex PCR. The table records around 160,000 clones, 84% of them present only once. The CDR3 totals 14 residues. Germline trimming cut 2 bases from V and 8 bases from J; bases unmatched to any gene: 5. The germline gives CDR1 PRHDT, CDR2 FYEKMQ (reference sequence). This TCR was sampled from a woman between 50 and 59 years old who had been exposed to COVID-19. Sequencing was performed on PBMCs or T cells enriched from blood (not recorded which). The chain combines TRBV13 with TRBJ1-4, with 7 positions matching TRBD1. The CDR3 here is CASSLTGAQEKLFF. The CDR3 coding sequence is TGTGCCAGCAGCTTAACAGGGGCGCAGGAAAAACTGTTTTTT. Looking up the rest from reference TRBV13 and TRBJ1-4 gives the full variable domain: AAGVIQSPRHLIKEKRETATLKCYPIPRHDTVYWYQQGPGQDPQFLISFYEKMQSDKGSIPDRFSAQQFSDYHSELNMSSLELGDSALYFCASSLTGAQEKLFFGSGTQLSVL.